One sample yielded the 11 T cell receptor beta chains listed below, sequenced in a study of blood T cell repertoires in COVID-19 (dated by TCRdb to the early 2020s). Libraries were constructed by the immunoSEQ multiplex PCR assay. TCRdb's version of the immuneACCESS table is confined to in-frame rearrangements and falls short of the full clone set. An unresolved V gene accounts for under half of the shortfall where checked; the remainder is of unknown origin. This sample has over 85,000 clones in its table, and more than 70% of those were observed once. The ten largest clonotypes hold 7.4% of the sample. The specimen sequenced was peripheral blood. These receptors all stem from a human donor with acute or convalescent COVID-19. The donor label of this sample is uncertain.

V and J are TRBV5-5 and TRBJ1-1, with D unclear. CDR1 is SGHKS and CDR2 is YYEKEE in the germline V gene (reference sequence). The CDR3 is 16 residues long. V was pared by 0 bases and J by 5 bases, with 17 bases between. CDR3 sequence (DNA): TGTGCCAGCAGCTTGGTGGGCAGCTACTCGGGGACTGAAGCTTTCTTT. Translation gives CASSLVGSYSGTEAFF. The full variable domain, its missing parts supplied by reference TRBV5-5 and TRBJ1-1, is DAGVTQSPTHLIKTRGQQVTLRCSPISGHKSVSWYQQVLGQGPQFIFQYYEKEERGRGNFPDRFSARQFPNYSSELNVNALLLGDSALYLCASSLVGSYSGTEAFFGQGTRLTVV.

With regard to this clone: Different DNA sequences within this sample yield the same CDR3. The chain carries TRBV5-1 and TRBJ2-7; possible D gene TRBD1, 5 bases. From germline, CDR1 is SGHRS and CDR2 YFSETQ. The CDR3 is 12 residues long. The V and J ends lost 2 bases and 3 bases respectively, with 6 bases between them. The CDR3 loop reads CASSFQGYEQYF. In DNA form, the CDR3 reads TGCGCCAGCAGCTTCCAGGGCTACGAGCAGTACTTC.

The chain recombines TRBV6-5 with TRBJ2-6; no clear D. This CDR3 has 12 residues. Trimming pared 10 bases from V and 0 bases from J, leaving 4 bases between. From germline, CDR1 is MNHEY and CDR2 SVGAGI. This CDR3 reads CATNSGANVLTF. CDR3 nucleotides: TGTGCCACCAACTCTGGGGCCAACGTCCTGACTTTC.

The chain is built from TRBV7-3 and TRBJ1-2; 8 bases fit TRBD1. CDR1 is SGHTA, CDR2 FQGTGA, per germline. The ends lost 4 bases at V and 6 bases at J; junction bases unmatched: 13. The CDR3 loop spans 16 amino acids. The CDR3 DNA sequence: TGTGCCAGCAGCTCCCCCGAAAGGACAGGGTCCCATGGCTACACCTTC. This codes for CASSSPERTGSHGYTF.

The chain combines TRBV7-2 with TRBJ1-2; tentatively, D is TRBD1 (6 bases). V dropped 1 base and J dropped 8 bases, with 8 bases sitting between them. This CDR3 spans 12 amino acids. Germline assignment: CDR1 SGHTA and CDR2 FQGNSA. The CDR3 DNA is TGTGCCAGCAGCTTAGGAGGGGGAGGCTACACCTTC. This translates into CASSLGGGGYTF. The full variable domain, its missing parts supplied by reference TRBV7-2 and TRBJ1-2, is GAGVSQSPSNKVTEKGKDVELRCDPISGHTALYWYRQSLGQGLEFLIYFQGNSAPDKSGLPSDRFSAERTGGSVSTLTIQRTQQEDSAVYLCASSLGGGGYTFGSGTRLTVV.

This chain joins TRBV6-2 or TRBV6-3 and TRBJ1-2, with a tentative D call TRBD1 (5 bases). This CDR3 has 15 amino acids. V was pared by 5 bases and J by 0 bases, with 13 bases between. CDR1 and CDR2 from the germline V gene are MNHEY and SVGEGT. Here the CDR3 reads CASSTGGPTNYGYTF. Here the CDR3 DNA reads TGTGCCAGCAGTACGGGGGGTCCTACTAACTATGGCTACACCTTC.

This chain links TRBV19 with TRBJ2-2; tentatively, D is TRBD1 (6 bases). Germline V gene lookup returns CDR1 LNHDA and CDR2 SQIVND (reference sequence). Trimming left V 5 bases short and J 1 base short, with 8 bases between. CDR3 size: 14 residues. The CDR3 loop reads CASSEGGNTGELFF. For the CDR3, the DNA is TGTGCCAGTAGTGAAGGGGGGAACACCGGGGAGCTGTTTTTT.

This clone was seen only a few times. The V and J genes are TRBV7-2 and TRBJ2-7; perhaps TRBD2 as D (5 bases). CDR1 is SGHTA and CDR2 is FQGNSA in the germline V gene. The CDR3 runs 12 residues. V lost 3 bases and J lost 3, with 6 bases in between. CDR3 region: CASSFGLYEQYF. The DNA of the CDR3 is TGTGCCAGCAGCTTCGGACTCTACGAGCAGTACTTC.

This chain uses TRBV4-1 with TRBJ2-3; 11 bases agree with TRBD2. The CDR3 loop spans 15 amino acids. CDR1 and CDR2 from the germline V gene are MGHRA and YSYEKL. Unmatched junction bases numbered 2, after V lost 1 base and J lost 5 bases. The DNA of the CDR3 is TGCGCCAGCAGCCAAGCTAGCGGGGGGTTAGATACGCAGTATTTT. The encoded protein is CASSQASGGLDTQYF.

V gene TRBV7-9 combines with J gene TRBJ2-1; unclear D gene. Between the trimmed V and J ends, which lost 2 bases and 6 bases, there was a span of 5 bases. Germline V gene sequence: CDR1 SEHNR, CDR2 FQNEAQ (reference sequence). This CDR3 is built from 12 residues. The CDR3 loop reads CASSLMRNEQFF. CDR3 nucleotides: TGTGCCAGCAGCTTAATGCGCAATGAGCAGTTCTTC.

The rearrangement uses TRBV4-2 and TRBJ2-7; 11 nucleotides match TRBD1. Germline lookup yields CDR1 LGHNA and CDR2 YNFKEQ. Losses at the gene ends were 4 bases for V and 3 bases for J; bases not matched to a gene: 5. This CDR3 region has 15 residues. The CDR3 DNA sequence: TGTGCCAGCAGCCGTGGACAGGGGGCGGTCTACGAGCAGTACTTC. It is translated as CASSRGQGAVYEQYF.